A selection of T cell receptor beta chains follows, all from one sample in a study of T cell repertoires in cytomegalovirus infection. TCRdb itself ran the reads through MiXCR, one entry per CDR3 protein. The data show fewer than 80,000 distinct CDR3 sequences, more than 3.5% seen once. The specimen sequenced was PBMCs. Receptors were obtained from a human donor in good health (CMV status not recorded). Some clones in this sample may be carry-over from other donors' samples. Each CDR3 is given with its conserved first and last residue. D genes are given only for firm matches. Part of the rows lack a size; the others show once, few, many or a class for expanded clones.

NA TRBJ2-1 many TRBV2 TGTGCCAGCAGTAAACCGTCCCTATCCTACAATGAGCAGTTCTTC CASSKPSLSYNEQFF
NA TRBJ2-5 many TRBV28 TGTGCCAGCAGCCGCAGGGTACTCGGGTTGCGGGGACGAGAGACCCAGTACTTC CASSRRVLGLRGRETQYF
TRBD1 TRBJ2-7 many TRBV6-6 TGTGCCAGCAGTACCGGGACAGGGACCTACGAGCAGTACTTC CASSTGTGTYEQYF
NA TRBJ2-3 medium-sized TRBV7-2 TGTGCCAGCAGCCCCGATGGGGGCTCGTGGGATACGCAGTATTTT CASSPDGGSWDTQYF
TRBD1 TRBJ1-1 many TRBV19 TGTGCCAGTAGTATACGGACAGGGGCCACTGAAGCTTTCTTT CASSIRTGATEAFF
TRBD1 TRBJ2-1 many TRBV6-1 TGTGCCAGCAGGGGGACAGGGGGCGCGGGTTACAATGAGCAGTTCTTC CASRGTGGAGYNEQFF
NA TRBJ2-2 many TRBV6-6 TGTGCCAGCAGTGTCTTATCACAGGGCCGGTCCTCAAACACCGGGGAGCTGTTTTTT CASSVLSQGRSSNTGELFF
NA TRBJ2-1 many TRBV7-2 TGTGCCAGCAGCTTACTAGGATACGGTGAGCAGTTCTTC CASSLLGYGEQFF
TRBD1 TRBJ1-2 many TRBV12-3/TRBV12-4 TGTGCCAGCAGTTTTTTGAACCGGGACAGATCTTATGGCTACACCTTC CASSFLNRDRSYGYTF
NA TRBJ2-1 many TRBV28 TGTGCCAGCAGTTTACCCAGCCTCGGCATTGAGCAGTTCTTC CASSLPSLGIEQFF
TRBD1 TRBJ1-1 many TRBV7-8 TGTGCCAGCAGCTTAGTCGGGCGGGACAGAACTCTCTTCTCTGAAGCTTTCTTT CASSLVGRDRTLFSEAFF
NA TRBJ2-1 many TRBV18 TGTGCCAGCTCACCACCGGTGGTTTTCGGGCAACCGTACAATGAGCAGTTCTTC CASSPPVVFGQPYNEQFF
NA TRBJ2-5 many TRBV7-2 TGTGCCAGCAGCTTAAGCCCGCCGACAACTCTCCAAGAGACCCAGTACTTC CASSLSPPTTLQETQYF
NA TRBJ2-7 many TRBV7-9 TGTGCCAGCAGCTTAGTTACGGCCGGGCAGTACTTC CASSLVTAGQYF
TRBD1 TRBJ1-4 many TRBV10-3 TGTGCCATCAGAAGGACAGGGGTTAATGAAAAACTGTTTTTT CAIRRTGVNEKLFF
NA TRBJ1-4 many TRBV6-2/TRBV6-3 TGTGCCAGCAGAAGGCGGCACGGACAGACCAATGAAAAACTGTTTTTT CASRRRHGQTNEKLFF
NA TRBJ1-1 many TRBV6-2/TRBV6-3 TGTGCCAGCAGTTCCATCAGCTGGAACACTGAAGCTTTCTTT CASSSISWNTEAFF
NA TRBJ2-5 many TRBV20-1 TGCAGTGCTAGAGATGGTAGGGACCTGAAACAAGAGACCCAGTACTTC CSARDGRDLKQETQYF
NA TRBJ2-1 medium-sized TRBV7-6 TGTGCCAGCAGCTTACATGACGGCGACAATGAGCAGTTCTTC CASSLHDGDNEQFF
NA TRBJ2-7 many TRBV9 TGTGCCAGCAGCGTAGGCAGAAATCTCGACGAGCAGTACTTC CASSVGRNLDEQYF
NA TRBJ2-7 many TRBV19 TGTGCCAGTAGTATAAGTCCGAGCTACGAGCAGTACTTC CASSISPSYEQYF
NA TRBJ2-7 few TRBV6-2/TRBV6-3 TGTGCCAGCAGTTATTCTGGGCAAACCTACGAGCAGTACTTC CASSYSGQTYEQYF
NA TRBJ1-1 many TRBV6-2/TRBV6-3 TGTGCCAGCAGTGTCGACAGGGAAGCTTTCTTT CASSVDREAFF
TRBD1 TRBJ1-6 many TRBV20-1 TGCAGTGCTAGAGATCCGGGACAGGGGGAGTCACCCCTCCACTTT CSARDPGQGESPLHF
NA TRBJ2-1 many TRBV18 TGTGCCAGCTTACCCCGGGCAGACGCCGAGCAGTTCTTC CASLPRADAEQFF
NA TRBJ2-3 NA TRBV15 TGTGCCACCAGCAGAGGCCTAGGGAGTGGAGATACGCAGTATTTT CATSRGLGSGDTQYF
TRBD2 TRBJ2-7 few TRBV3-1 TGTGCCAGCAGCCCCGGGGAGGGAGTGAAGTACTTC CASSPGEGVKYF
TRBD1 TRBJ1-2 many TRBV7-2 TGTGCCAGCAGCCTATCGACAGGGGGATCGGGTGGCTACACCTTC CASSLSTGGSGGYTF
NA TRBJ1-4 many TRBV15 TGTGCCACCAGCAGAGATTACGCGCCGGCAACCATTAATGAAAAACTGTTTTTT CATSRDYAPATINEKLFF
NA TRBJ1-4 many TRBV2 TGTGCCAGCGCGCAGGGCCTGGAAAAACTGTTTTTT CASAQGLEKLFF
NA TRBJ2-3 many TRBV20-1 TGCAGTGCTAGAGACGTTAATACGCAGTATTTT CSARDVNTQYF
TRBD2 TRBJ2-5 many TRBV20-1 TGCAGTGCTCCCGGACTAGCTGGAGCGACCCAGTACTTC CSAPGLAGATQYF
NA TRBJ2-3 many TRBV20-1 TGCAGTGCTAGCTGGAGCACAGATACGCAGTATTTT CSASWSTDTQYF
NA TRBJ2-3 many TRBV24-1 TGTGCCACCAGTGATTTGCGACGCTTCAGCACAGATACGCAGTATTTT CATSDLRRFSTDTQYF
NA TRBJ1-1 many TRBV29-1 TGCAGCGTTGACGGGGGTAGTAGAGCTTTCTTT CSVDGGSRAFF
TRBD1 TRBJ1-1 NA TRBV18 TGTGCCAGCTCACCCGGGACAGTGAACGCTGAAGCTTTCTTT CASSPGTVNAEAFF
NA TRBJ1-1 many TRBV28 TGTGCCAGCAGTTTAGACCTCCGTGAAATCAGGGTTCAAGGAGCTTTCTTT CASSLDLREIRVQGAFF
TRBD1 TRBJ1-4 many TRBV12-3/TRBV12-4 TGTGCCAGCAGTTCATGGGACAGGGGGGAAAAACTGTTTTTT CASSSWDRGEKLFF
TRBD1 TRBJ2-7 many TRBV20-1 TGCAGTGCTGGACAGGGGGCTGGGGTCAACTACGAGCAGTACTTC CSAGQGAGVNYEQYF
TRBD2 TRBJ2-1 many TRBV27 TGTGCCAGCAGTTTGCTTAGCGGGGGCTCCTACAATGAGCAGTTCTTC CASSLLSGGSYNEQFF
TRBD1 TRBJ1-4 many TRBV20-1 TGCAGTGCTAGCCCCCGGGACAGGCCTAATGAAAAACTGTTTTTT CSASPRDRPNEKLFF
NA TRBJ2-7 many TRBV6-2/TRBV6-3 TGTGCCAGCAGCCCCAGGACAGCCCAGTTGGGCTACGAGCAGTACTTC CASSPRTAQLGYEQYF
TRBD1 TRBJ1-1 many TRBV6-2/TRBV6-3 TGTGCCAGCAGTTCCACGGCCACGGACAGGGGGGCCACTGAAGCTTTCTTT CASSSTATDRGATEAFF
TRBD1 TRBJ2-2 many TRBV15 TGTGCCACCAGCAGAATGACAGGGGACGCCGACTGGGAGCTGTTTTTT CATSRMTGDADWELFF
NA TRBJ2-6 many TRBV7-2 TGTGCCAGCAGCTTTCGTGGGGCCAACGTCCTGACTTTC CASSFRGANVLTF
NA TRBJ2-1 many TRBV4-2 TGTGCCAGCAGCCAAGATGGGGGGAATGAGCAGTTCTTC CASSQDGGNEQFF
TRBD2 TRBJ2-3 many TRBV20-1 TGCAGTGCTGCACGTTCTAGCGGGGGTGCCACAGATACGCAGTATTTT CSAARSSGGATDTQYF
NA TRBJ1-5 many TRBV3-1 TGTGCCAGCAGCCAAGGAGCCGTCCCCCGGGGTCAGCCCCAGCATTTT CASSQGAVPRGQPQHF
TRBD1 TRBJ2-7 many TRBV19 TGTGCCAGTAGACCAAGACAGGGGATAGGCAACGAGCAGTACTTC CASRPRQGIGNEQYF
NA TRBJ1-3 many TRBV7-2 TGTGCCAGCAGCTCGAATACAGACTCTGGAAACACCATATATTTT CASSSNTDSGNTIYF
NA TRBJ1-1 many TRBV7-8 TGTGCCAGCAGCTTAGCGTCAGGGTACACTGAAGCTTTCTTT CASSLASGYTEAFF
TRBD2 TRBJ2-5 many TRBV3-1 TGTGCCAGCAGCCAAGGATCTAGCGGCGATTACCAAGAGACCCAGTACTTC CASSQGSSGDYQETQYF
NA TRBJ1-2 NA TRBV29-1 TGCAGCGCCATTCGAGGGACCGAGACTAACTATGGCTACCCCTTC CSAIRGTETNYGYPF
NA TRBJ1-1 many TRBV15 TGTGCCACCAGCAGGGGAGGCGGCACTGAAGCTTTCTTT CATSRGGGTEAFF
NA TRBJ1-1 many TRBV7-4 TGTGCCAGCAGTTCGCAGAACACTGAAGCTTTCTTT CASSSQNTEAFF
NA TRBJ2-5 many TRBV30 TGTGCCTGGACTCAGGGGACGGAGACCCAGTACTTC CAWTQGTETQYF
TRBD1 TRBJ2-1 many TRBV6-2/TRBV6-3 TGTGCCAGCAGTTACACCACGGGACAGGGGGTATCCTACAATGAGCAGTTCTTC CASSYTTGQGVSYNEQFF
TRBD1 TRBJ2-7 many TRBV14 TGTGCCAGCAGCCTCCGGGACAGGGACGGCCTCGAGCAGTACTTC CASSLRDRDGLEQYF
NA TRBJ1-2 many TRBV12-3/TRBV12-4 TGTGCCAGCAGTTTAGCCGGGCAGGCTATGAGCTACACCTTC CASSLAGQAMSYTF